What follows are 8 T cell receptor beta chains derived from one specimen sequenced in a study of T cell repertoires in cytomegalovirus infection. TCRdb recomputed calls from the reads with MiXCR, one row per CDR3 protein. The sample carries around 900,000 distinct CDR3 sequences, approximately 31% recorded once. Their target antigens are unknown. The sample was cultured CD8+ T cells from PBMCs, taken from culture after CMV antigen stimulation. These TCRs come from a human donor in good health (CMV status not recorded). Some clones in this sample may be carry-over from other donors' samples.

V gene TRBV6-5 combines with J gene TRBJ1-1; 8 bases match TRBD1. The ends lost 11 bases at V and 7 bases at J; junction bases unmatched: 9. The CDR3 is 12 amino acids. CDR1 and CDR2 (germline): MNHEY, SVGAGI. The CDR3 DNA is TGTGCCTGCTCCGGGACAGGCCTTGAAGCTTTCTTT. Its translation is CACSGTGLEAFF.

The table lists this clonotype with a few counts. The chain recombines TRBV7-9 with TRBJ2-5, with D possibly being TRBD1 (5 bases). CDR1 and CDR2 (germline): SEHNR, FQNEAQ (reference sequence). The CDR3 contains 16 residues. The V end lost 2 bases, the J end lost 0 bases, and 13 bases lay between the germline ends. This CDR3 reads CASSLTGNNYQETQYF. The CDR3 DNA reads as TGTGCCAGCAGCTTAACAGGCAACAACTACCAAGAGACCCAGTACTTC.

The chain uses TRBV20-1 and TRBJ2-7; TRBD2 agrees at 12 bases. The CDR3 totals 14 residues. V shed 1 base and J 3 bases; nucleotides not matched to a gene: 1. CDR1 and CDR2 from the germline V gene are DFQATT and SNEGSKA (reference sequence). CDR3 sequence: CSARATSGGYEQYF. Here the CDR3 DNA reads TGCAGTGCTAGAGCGACTAGCGGGGGCTACGAGCAGTACTTC.

The chain couples TRBV7-9 to TRBJ2-1; no clear D. The V end lost 5 bases, the J end lost 10 bases, and 12 bases lay between the germline ends. CDR1 and CDR2 (germline): SEHNR, FQNEAQ (reference sequence). CDR3 length equals 12 residues. CDR3 in amino acids: CASSTGPDEQFF. The CDR3 nucleotides are TGTGCCAGCAGCACTGGGCCGGACGAGCAGTTCTTC.

The genes are TRBV5-1 and TRBJ2-1; 7 nucleotides match TRBD2. V lost 4 bases, J lost 10 bases, and 5 bases stayed unmatched. The CDR3 length is 12 residues. The germline CDR1 and CDR2 sequences are SGHRS and YFSETQ. CDR3 amino acids: CASSGGGREQFF. CDR3 in DNA: TGCGCCAGCAGCGGGGGAGGGCGGGAGCAGTTCTTC.

This chain links TRBV7-9 with TRBJ1-2; 9 bases map to TRBD1. The CDR3 contains 18 residues. In germline, CDR1 is SEHNR, CDR2 FQNEAQ (reference sequence). V dropped 4 bases and J dropped 5; count of bases not matched to a gene: 17. The DNA of the CDR3 is TGTGCCAGCAGCTCGCTACAGGGGGCTAGTATTGGGAATTATGGCTACACCTTC. It codes for CASSSLQGASIGNYGYTF.

A single count supports this clonotype. CDR3 sequence (DNA): TGTGCCAGCAGCTGGATAGAGGGTGACCACTACACCTTC. Translation: CASSWIEGDHYTF. This rearrangement joins TRBV14 to TRBJ1-2; D is unresolved. Per the germline V gene, CDR1 is SGHDN and CDR2 is FVKESK. This CDR3 is built from 13 residues. V was clipped by 5 bases and J by 10 bases, with 17 bases between them.

Concerning this clonotype: Mismatch with germline at one junction end may stem from a read error. The V gene is TRBV12-3 or TRBV12-4, the J gene TRBJ1-1, with D possibly TRBD1 on 5 matching bases. The CDR3 contains 13 residues. CDR3 loop: CANSAAGSTEAFF. Here the CDR3 DNA reads TGTGCCAACAGTGCGGCAGGGAGTACTGAAGCTTTCTTT.